These 15 T cell receptor beta chains came from one sample sequenced in a study of T cell repertoires in cytomegalovirus infection. TCRdb fed the reads into MiXCR, producing one record per CDR3 protein. The data contain fewer than 200,000 distinct CDR3 sequences, 14% of them singletons. Material: PBMCs. These receptors all stem from a human donor in good health (CMV status not recorded). Some clones in this sample may be carry-over from other donors' samples.

The chain combines TRBV5-1 with TRBJ2-4; 8 bases line up with TRBD1. V lost 3 bases, J lost 14 bases, and 10 bases stayed unmatched. Germline lookup yields CDR1 SGHRS and CDR2 YFSETQ. The CDR3 extends over 13 amino acids. The CDR3 DNA follows: TGCGCCAGCAGCTCCGGACAGGGTAATCATAAGTACTTC. Its protein product is CASSSGQGNHKYF.

This clonotype showed up many times. V usage is TRBV6-2 or TRBV6-3 and J usage is TRBJ2-1; 9 bases map to TRBD2. J lost 4 bases, V lost 5 bases, and 12 bases had no gene match. The CDR3 totals 17 residues. The germline CDR1 and CDR2 sequences are MNHEY and SVGEGT. The CDR3 DNA sequence: TGTGCCAGCAGTCTGTTGGCTAGCGGGGTCCTATACAATGAGCAGTTCTTC. Its protein is CASSLLASGVLYNEQFF.

The chain carries TRBV29-1 and TRBJ2-1; perhaps D is TRBD1 or TRBD2 (6 bases each). Germline values: CDR1 SQVTM, CDR2 ANQGSEA. Between the trimmed V and J ends, which lost 6 bases and 6 bases, there was a span of 24 bases. The CDR3 extends over 16 amino acids. CDR3 sequence: CSVTLTERRGSNEQFF. CDR3 DNA: TGCAGCGTCACCTTGACAGAACGGAGGGGGAGCAATGAGCAGTTCTTC.

The chain links TRBV5-1 to TRBJ2-7; TRBD2 matches at 14 bases. The CDR3 spans 18 residues. Germline V gene sequence: CDR1 SGHRS, CDR2 YFSETQ. Germline trimming cut 2 bases from V and 1 base from J; bases unmatched to any gene: 8. The CDR3 sequence: CASSFGLAGGPNSYEQYF. CDR3 sequence (DNA): TGCGCCAGCAGCTTCGGACTAGCGGGAGGCCCTAATTCCTACGAGCAGTACTTC.

The chain links TRBV12-3 or TRBV12-4 to TRBJ2-3; D not resolved. Trimming shortened V by 7 bases and J by 1 base, and 12 bases separated the two germline ends. CDR3 length: 14 amino acids. The CDR3 DNA follows: TGTGCCAGCACCCACAGCCCCCGCACAGATACGCAGTATTTT. It specifies CASTHSPRTDTQYF.

This clonotype was detected ten times or more. J is TRBJ1-1 and V is TRBV19; 7 positions agree with TRBD1. Germline-derived CDR1 and CDR2 are LNHDA and SQIVND (reference sequence). CDR3 length: 17 amino acids. V lost 6 bases, J lost 1 base, and 14 bases stayed unmatched. CDR3 loop: CASRGFTGESPNTEAFF. CDR3 DNA sequence: TGTGCCAGTAGAGGATTTACAGGGGAGTCCCCGAACACTGAAGCTTTCTTT.

This clonotype was recorded a few times. V usage is TRBV15 and J usage is TRBJ2-6, with a weak D call TRBD2 (6 bases). CDR1 is LNHNV and CDR2 is YYDKDF in the germline V gene (reference sequence). This CDR3 spans 17 amino acids. V lost 1 base and J lost 0, with 10 bases in between. This CDR3 reads CATSRGRAGSGANVLTF. CDR3 DNA: TGTGCCACCAGCAGAGGGAGGGCCGGCTCTGGGGCCAACGTCCTGACTTTC.

This clonotype was counted between two and nine times. V is TRBV19 and J is TRBJ1-4; D remains unclear. V was cut by 7 bases and J by 7 bases, with 16 bases left in between. Germline CDR1 and CDR2: LNHDA and SQIVND (reference sequence). There are 14 residues in the CDR3. The CDR3 DNA reads TGTGCCAGTAATGCGTCCCCGGACGGTGAAAAACTGTTTTTT. This encodes CASNASPDGEKLFF.

This clonotype was counted ten times or more. The chain combines TRBV7-2 with TRBJ1-2, with D possibly being TRBD1 (6 bases). Germline V gene data show CDR1 as SGHTA and CDR2 as FQGNSA. The CDR3 sequence is 13 residues long. The V end was cut by 5 bases, the J end by 4 bases, with 11 bases between. Written as DNA, the CDR3 is TGTGCCAGCAGCCAGTCGGGGGCCTATGGCTACACCTTC. Protein sequence: CASSQSGAYGYTF.

A single count supports this clonotype. The chain joins TRBV6-4 to TRBJ2-2, with D perhaps being TRBD1 or TRBD2 (5 bases each). CDR1 and CDR2 from the germline V gene are MRHNA and SNTAGT. Trimming removed 2 bases from V and 1 base from J, with 11 bases in between. The CDR3 is made up of 16 amino acids. The CDR3 loop is CASSDEGNLNTGELFF. CDR3 sequence (DNA): TGTGCCAGCAGTGACGAGGGGAACCTGAACACCGGGGAGCTGTTTTTT.

This clonotype was seen repeatedly, ten times or more. The chain is built from TRBV19 and TRBJ2-1, with D possibly TRBD2 on 5 matching bases. Trimming stripped 5 bases from V and 8 bases from J, with 19 bases between. Germline assignment: CDR1 LNHDA and CDR2 SQIVND (reference sequence). CDR3 size: 15 residues. The DNA for the CDR3 is TGTGCCAGTAGTTCATCTAGCACCTTTCACGATGAGCAGTTCTTC. This sequence encodes CASSSSSTFHDEQFF.

The chain is built from TRBV12-5 and TRBJ1-1; D is ambiguous. Per the germline V gene, CDR1 is LGHNT and CDR2 is FRNRAP. The CDR3 extends over 12 amino acids. V was trimmed by 9 bases and J by 6 bases, leaving 14 bases between them. The CDR3 DNA reads as TGTGCTAGCCTGAACATTGGGTCTGAAGCTTTCTTT. Translated, it gives CASLNIGSEAFF.

On this clonotype itself: Being one base from a much bigger clone, this may be a read error. The CDR3 protein is CASSLGNRTRNEQFF. The CDR3 region has the DNA TGTGCCAGCAGTTTGGGGAATAGGACCCGCAATGAGCAGTTCTTC. The chain recombines TRBV28 with TRBJ2-1, with unresolved D. The V end lost 3 bases, the J end lost 6 bases, and 15 bases lay between the germline ends. This CDR3 contains 15 residues. Germline V gene lookup returns CDR1 MDHEN and CDR2 SYDVKM. Combining the CDR3 with reference TRBV28 and TRBJ2-1 gives the whole variable domain DVKVTQSSRYLVKRTGEKVFLECVQDMDHENMFWYRQDPGLGLRLIYFSYDVKMKEKGDIPEGYSVSREKKERFSLILESASTNQTSMYLCASSLGNRTRNEQFFGPGTRLTVL.

There are a few counts of this clonotype. The chain recombines TRBV29-1 with TRBJ1-2, with 7 bases that match TRBD1. Germline CDR1 SQVTM, CDR2 ANQGSEA. V lost 2 bases, J lost 3 bases, and 9 bases stayed unmatched. The CDR3 contains 15 residues. CDR3 DNA sequence: TGCAGCGTTGAACGCCCGGGAGGGGGCTACTATGGCTACACCTTC. Translated: CSVERPGGGYYGYTF.

The table lists this clonotype with many counts. The J gene is TRBJ2-1, the V gene TRBV6-2 or TRBV6-3; no definite D call. From germline, CDR1 is MNHEY and CDR2 SVGEGT. The germline V and J ends were trimmed by 2 bases and 0 bases, with 2 bases remaining between them. The CDR3 runs to 13 residues. CDR3 sequence reads: CASSYSSYNEQFF. The CDR3, as DNA: TGTGCCAGCAGTTACAGCTCCTACAATGAGCAGTTCTTC.